The T cell receptor beta chain described here comes from a study of PD-1 blockade in classical Hodgkin lymphoma. The CDR3 runs to 15 residues. V lost 0 bases and J lost 2, with 10 bases in between. Germline-derived CDR1 and CDR2 are MNHNY and SVGAGI (reference sequence). Some clones are missing from TCRdb's copy, which holds only in-frame ones; the method was immunoSEQ multiplex PCR. Among some 84,000 clones listed, 85% to 95% were seen once. All patients relapsed after autologous stem cell transplantation, and brentuximab vedotin exposure varied. The chain combines TRBV6-6 with TRBJ1-2; D remains unclear. The receptor comes from a human donor with classical Hodgkin lymphoma. The sequencing used peripheral blood mononuclear cells (PBMCs), collected before the second cycle of nivolumab. The DNA of the CDR3 is TGTGCCAGCAGTTACTCGATGCCTATCAACTATGGCTACACCTTC. Protein sequence: CASSYSMPINYGYTF.